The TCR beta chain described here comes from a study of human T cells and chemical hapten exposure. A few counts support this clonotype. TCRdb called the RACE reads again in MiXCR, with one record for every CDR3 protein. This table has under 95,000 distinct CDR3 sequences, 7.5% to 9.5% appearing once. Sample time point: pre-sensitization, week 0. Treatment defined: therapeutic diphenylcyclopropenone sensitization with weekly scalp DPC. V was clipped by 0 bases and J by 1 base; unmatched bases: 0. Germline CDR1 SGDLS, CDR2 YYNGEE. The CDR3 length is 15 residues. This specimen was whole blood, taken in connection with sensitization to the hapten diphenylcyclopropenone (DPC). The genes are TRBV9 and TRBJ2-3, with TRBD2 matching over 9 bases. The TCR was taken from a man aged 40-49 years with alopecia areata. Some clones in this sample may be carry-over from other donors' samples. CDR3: CASSVGTSGTDTQYF. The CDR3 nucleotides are TGTGCCAGCAGCGTAGGGACTAGCGGCACAGATACGCAGTATTTT.